Following are 8 T cell receptor beta chains from one sample sequenced in a study of T cells in Graves' hyperthyroidism and ophthalmopathy. The CDR3 regions of TCR beta were amplified from RNA transcripts. First-round RT-PCR targeting the TCR CDR3 was performed with the HTBI primer set. Each CDR3 protein gets one entry after TCRdb re-called the multiplex PCR reads with MiXCR. The top ten clones hold roughly 8% of a sample with about 720,000 distinct CDR3 sequences, 16% of them seen once. Sequencing was done on a sample of blood. The receptors come from a man in his late teens or twenties with Graves' hyperthyroidism.

This clonotype was recorded many times. J is TRBJ2-3 and V is TRBV12-3 or TRBV12-4; 8 nucleotides agree with TRBD2. V dropped 10 bases and J dropped 0; count of bases not matched to a gene: 9. The CDR3 covers 15 residues. The CDR3 loop reads CATLSGRYSTDTQYF. CDR3 bases: TGTGCCACCCTCAGCGGGAGATATAGCACAGATACGCAGTATTTT.

The chain has TRBV3-1 and TRBJ2-2; D unresolved. The length of the CDR3 is 13 residues. V shed 4 bases and J shed 7 bases, with 10 bases lying between them. From germline, CDR1 is LGHDT and CDR2 YNNKEL (reference sequence). In nucleotides, the CDR3 is TGTGCCAGCAGCCCCCGAGATTACGGGGAGCTGTTTTTT. Translating gives CASSPRDYGELFF. The full variable domain, its missing parts supplied by reference TRBV3-1 and TRBJ2-2, is DTAVSQTPKYLVTQMGNDKSIKCEQNLGHDTMYWYKQDSKKFLKIMFSYNNKELIINETVPNRFSPKSPDKAHLNLHINSLELGDSAVYFCASSPRDYGELFFGEGSRLTVL.

This clonotype showed up just a few times. V gene TRBV7-2 combines with J gene TRBJ1-1; D remains unclear. The germline gives CDR1 SGHTA, CDR2 FQGNSA. The CDR3 extends over 15 amino acids. V was pared by 1 base and J by 3 bases, with 12 bases between. CDR3 sequence: CASSLVKGRYTEAFF. DNA for the CDR3: TGTGCCAGCAGCTTAGTTAAAGGGCGATACACTGAAGCTTTCTTT.

This chain connects TRBV10-3 to TRBJ2-7, with D possibly matching TRBD2 (6 bases). V was pared by 7 bases and J by 1 base, with 11 bases between. CDR3 length: 13 residues. Looked up from germline, CDR1 is ENHRY and CDR2 is SYGVKD. This CDR3 is CAITRDLSYEQYF. The CDR3 region has the DNA TGTGCCATCACCCGGGACTTATCCTACGAGCAGTACTTC.

This clonotype has only a few counts. The chain couples TRBV19 to TRBJ2-2; D remains unclear. The length of the CDR3 is 13 residues. Germline-derived CDR1 and CDR2 are LNHDA and SQIVND (reference sequence). Trimming left V 6 bases short and J 4 bases short, with 9 bases between. CDR3 in DNA: TGTGCCAGTAGCCGGGCGAGCACCGGGGAGCTGTTTTTT. It translates to CASSRASTGELFF.

This clonotype was seen ten or more times. The genes are TRBV12-5 and TRBJ1-1, with D unresolved. The CDR3 contains 11 residues. Trimming shortened V by 3 bases and J by 4 bases, and 3 bases separated the two germline ends. Germline CDR1 reads LGHNT; CDR2 reads FRNRAP. The CDR3 DNA sequence: TGTGCTAGTGGTTTTGGCACTGAAGCTTTCTTT. Translated, it gives CASGFGTEAFF. The whole variable domain, remainder taken from reference TRBV12-5 and TRBJ1-1, is DARVTQTPRHKVTEMGQEVTMRCQPILGHNTVFWYRQTMMQGLELLAYFRNRAPLDDSGMPKDRFSAEMPDATLATLKIQPSEPRDSAVYFCASGFGTEAFFGQGTRLTVV.

This clonotype has a count of ten or more. This CDR3 is CASSFPSGLLDEQFF. The CDR3 bases are TGTGCCAGCAGTTTTCCATCCGGTTTATTGGATGAGCAGTTCTTC. The rearrangement uses TRBV12-3 or TRBV12-4 and TRBJ2-1; no reliable D call. Deletions cut 3 bases from V and 8 bases from J, with 17 bases between. The CDR3 is made up of 15 amino acids.

This clonotype occurred many times. This sequence joins TRBV12-3 or TRBV12-4 and TRBJ2-4; TRBD1 aligns across 8 bases. The CDR3 loop spans 13 amino acids. With V trimmed by 5 bases and J by 8 bases, 5 bases remained unmatched. CDR3 amino acids: CASSETGEDIQYF. Here the CDR3 DNA reads TGTGCCAGCAGTGAGACAGGGGAGGACATTCAGTACTTC.